This T cell receptor beta chain was identified during a study of blood T cell repertoires in COVID-19. In the study overall: COVID-19 samples collected from the United States, Italy and Spain covered acute and convalescent phases. The analysed material was cDNA or gDNA that came from T cells, B-cell-depleted T cells, or PBMCs.

Recruited during active infection, patients (from Seattle) were subsequently followed longitudinally. This clone was detected once. Original analysis: Estimation of nucleated cell counts was performed using reference gene primer amplification. TCRdb's copy holds only in-frame clones and misses some; the assay was immunoSEQ multiplex PCR. D and trimming come from the DNA, and the V and J calls and clone size come from that table. This table holds about 200,000 clones, around nine tenths found once. Input material: peripheral blood. The source of this sequence is a man aged 45-65 years with COVID-19, enrolled during active disease.

The CDR3 sequence: CASSRVGQASSGANVLTF. The CDR3, as DNA: TGTGCCAGCAGCCGGGTTGGACAGGCAAGCTCTGGGGCCAACGTCCTGACTTTC. The chain couples TRBV3-1 (or the pseudogene TRBV3-2) to TRBJ2-6; 7 bases line up with TRBD1. Germline V lookup: CDR1 LGHDT, CDR2 YNNKEL (reference sequence). The CDR3 spans 18 residues. V lost 4 bases, J lost 0 bases, and 9 bases stayed unmatched.